This TCR beta chain was captured in a study of blood T cell repertoires in COVID-19. Note on this clone: This sample includes further DNA sequences coding for the same CDR3.

CDR3 length equals 14 residues. The V gene's germline CDR1 is SGHTA and CDR2 FQGTGA. Losses at the gene ends were 5 bases for V and 5 bases for J; bases not matched to a gene: 4. Produced via immunoSEQ multiplex PCR; TCRdb's table is partial and in-frame only. The sample lists 210,000 or so clones; around 84% were seen once. Sequences were obtained from PBMCs or T cells enriched from blood (not recorded which). This TCR derives from a man under 40 with acute COVID-19. The V gene is TRBV7-3, the J gene TRBJ2-5; 11 nucleotides line up with TRBD2. CDR3 residues: CASSLAGGQETQYF. CDR3 sequence (DNA): TGTGCCAGCAGCCTAGCGGGGGGTCAGGAGACCCAGTACTTC.